The entry that follows covers one TCR beta chain sequence. Antigen unknown. The data were obtained in a study of CXCR3-negative and CXCR3-positive naive CD8 T cells. General study findings and limits: The study found more hydrophobic TRB CDR3s in CXCR3-positive naive cells than in CXCR3-negative naive cells.

UMI-labeled 5' RACE TRB cDNA libraries were prepared from the cells. TCRdb re-called the 5' RACE reads, yielding one record per CDR3 amino acid sequence without DNA. The sample features around 63,000 distinct CDR3 sequences, with about 0.8% in its top ten. The source of this sequence is a human donor in good health. Some clones in this sample may be carry-over from other donors' samples. The sequenced sample consisted of naive CXCR3+ CD8+ T cells from blood. Subset: CD45RO-CCR7+CD27+CD95- naive CD8+ T cells expressing CXCR3 (TNR3+).

CDR3 sequence: CATSLRTDINTEAFF. This sequence joins TRBV15 and TRBJ1-1; TCRdb indicates TRBD1, and absent DNA this call remains unverified. Germline lookup yields CDR1 LNHNV and CDR2 YYDKDF (reference sequence). The CDR3 length is 15 residues.